Each of the 30 T cell receptor beta chains below was sequenced from the same sample in a study of blood T cell repertoires in COVID-19. The protocol was immunoSEQ multiplex PCR, while the TCRdb copy is restricted to in-frame clones and leaves out a portion. The table has 100,000 to 150,000 clones, roughly 89% seen once. The specimen sequenced was PBMCs or T cells enriched from blood (not recorded which). The receptors come from a woman in her thirties who had recovered from COVID-19.

The chain joins TRBV5-1 to TRBJ2-1, with D maybe TRBD1 (6 bases). The CDR3 covers 15 residues. V was shortened by 1 base and J by 10 bases, with 18 bases between the two germline ends. The germline CDR1 and CDR2 sequences are SGHRS and YFSETQ. The CDR3 bases are TGCGCCAGCAGCTTGTTGCAGGGGAGTACAGGCGAGCAGTTCTTC. This codes for CASSLLQGSTGEQFF.

J is TRBJ1-2 and V is TRBV5-6; unclear D gene. V was pared by 4 bases and J by 8 bases, with 9 bases between. The length of the CDR3 is 11 residues. Per germline, CDR1 SGHDT and CDR2 YYEEEE. The CDR3 here is CASSPGSGYTF. The CDR3 DNA reads TGTGCCAGCAGCCCCGGGAGCGGCTACACCTTC.

The chain is built from TRBV7-9 and TRBJ1-2; 8 nucleotides align to TRBD1. Germline lookup yields CDR1 SEHNR and CDR2 FQNEAQ (reference sequence). Trimming cost V 5 bases and J 1 base; bases outside gene matches: 6. CDR3 length: 15 residues. CDR3 region: CASSDQTGVNYGYTF. The CDR3 DNA reads TGTGCCAGCAGCGACCAGACAGGGGTTAACTATGGCTACACCTTC.

The chain joins TRBV7-9 to TRBJ2-2; the D gene is possibly TRBD2 (5 bases). CDR3 length: 15 amino acids. V lost 6 bases and J 0 bases, leaving 11 bases between the germline ends. Germline CDR1 SEHNR, CDR2 FQNEAQ (reference sequence). CDR3: CASSRRRTNTGELFF. For the CDR3, the DNA is TGTGCCAGCAGTCGCCGGAGGACGAACACCGGGGAGCTGTTTTTT.

With respect to this clone: Other DNA sequences in the same sample also yield this CDR3. The V gene is TRBV6-2 or TRBV6-3, the J gene TRBJ2-3; 7 nucleotides agree with TRBD2. The CDR3 has 14 residues. The germline V gene has CDR1 MNHEY and CDR2 SVGEGT. V dropped 4 bases and J dropped 3; count of bases not matched to a gene: 4. The CDR3: CASSLWGLTDTQYF. As DNA, the CDR3 is TGTGCCAGCAGTTTATGGGGACTAACAGATACGCAGTATTTT.

As to this clone: At one end the junction does not follow the germline gene, possibly because of a read error. The V call is TRBV5-1, the J call TRBJ1-3; D not resolved. The CDR3 loop spans 8 amino acids. From germline, CDR1 is SGHRS and CDR2 YFSETQ. CDR3 DNA: TGCGCCAGCAGCGTGAGATTTTTT. It is translated as CASSVRFF.

The J gene is TRBJ2-1, the V gene TRBV21-1; the table's D call TRBD1 went unverified against the DNA. TRBV21-1 is flagged as a pseudogene. CDR3 size: 14 residues. CDR3 amino acids: CASSKRIRLNEQFF. The DNA for the CDR3 is TGTGCCAGCAGCAAGCGAATCAGGCTCAATGAGCAGTTCTTC.

This clone was recorded a few times. The chain employs TRBV18 and TRBJ1-1, with a weak D call TRBD1 (5 bases). V was shortened by 0 bases and J by 10 bases, with 15 bases between the two germline ends. Germline CDR1 reads KGHSH; CDR2 reads LQKENI. The CDR3 loop spans 14 amino acids. CDR3 in amino acids: CASSPPGGTVGAFF. Written as DNA, the CDR3 is TGTGCCAGCTCACCACCGGGGGGGACGGTTGGAGCTTTCTTT.

V gene TRBV4-2 combines with J gene TRBJ2-2; D is uncertain. Germline values: CDR1 LGHNA, CDR2 YNFKEQ. The CDR3 sequence is 15 residues long. Trimming took off 0 bases at V and 4 bases at J, with 9 bases between the two ends. The chain's CDR3 is CASSQESSATGELFF. The CDR3 nucleotides are TGTGCCAGCAGCCAAGAGTCCAGCGCCACCGGGGAGCTGTTTTTT.

V usage is TRBV10-3 and J usage is TRBJ1-1; no clear D. Trimming took 4 bases from V and 1 from J, leaving 16 bases between them. This CDR3 is 16 amino acids long. The V gene's germline CDR1 is ENHRY and CDR2 SYGVKD. The CDR3 loop reads CAISARTPRQNTEAFF. DNA for the CDR3: TGTGCCATCAGTGCGAGGACTCCGAGACAGAACACTGAAGCTTTCTTT.

In this sample, this clone turned up a few times. The chain joins TRBV5-1 to TRBJ2-1; D possibly corresponds to TRBD2 (6 bases). Trimming cost V 5 bases and J 4 bases, with 13 bases left between them. Per germline, CDR1 SGHRS and CDR2 YFSETQ. CDR3 length: 14 amino acids. The CDR3 loop reads CASRIAERYNEQFF. CDR3 nucleotides: TGCGCCAGCAGAATAGCGGAGAGATACAATGAGCAGTTCTTC.

The chain is built from TRBV4-2 and TRBJ1-5, with a possible D match to TRBD1 (6 bases). The germline V and J ends were trimmed by 0 bases and 5 bases, with 8 bases remaining between them. Germline V lookup: CDR1 LGHNA, CDR2 YNFKEQ. The CDR3 totals 14 residues. The CDR3 DNA reads as TGTGCCAGCAGCCAAGACAGGGGATATCAGCCCCAGCATTTT. Encoded protein: CASSQDRGYQPQHF.

The chain employs TRBV19 and TRBJ2-1; 14 bases line up with TRBD2. Germline V gene lookup returns CDR1 LNHDA and CDR2 SQIVND (reference sequence). V dropped 1 base and J dropped 8; count of bases not matched to a gene: 4. The CDR3 contains 16 residues. CDR3 bases: TGTGCCAGTAGTATAGTGGGACTAGCGGGAGTCGATGAGCAGTTCTTC. This encodes CASSIVGLAGVDEQFF.

There are a few counts of this clone. At one boundary the junction diverges from the germline segment, which might be a read error. The chain combines TRBV7-9 with TRBJ2-7, with TRBD1 as a possible D gene (5 bases). The CDR3 loop spans 15 amino acids. From germline, CDR1 is SEHNR and CDR2 FQNEAQ (reference sequence). The CDR3 loop is CASSLGWGGSPRKVF. DNA of the CDR3: TGTGCCAGCAGCCTCGGATGGGGCGGCAGCCCGCGCAAGGTCTTC.

The V gene is TRBV15, the J gene TRBJ2-3; maybe TRBD1 (6 bases). V dropped 7 bases and J dropped 4 bases, with 15 bases sitting between them. Germline assignment: CDR1 LNHNV and CDR2 YYDKDF (reference sequence). The CDR3 runs 14 residues. The DNA of the CDR3 is TGTGCCACCAAACCGGACAGACCAGCAGATACGCAGTATTTT. Translation: CATKPDRPADTQYF. Full variable domain (remainder filled in from reference TRBV15 and TRBJ2-3): DAMVIQNPRYQVTQFGKPVTLSCSQTLNHNVMYWYQQKSSQAPKLLFHYYDKDFNNEADTPDNFQSRRPNTSFCFLDIRSPGLGDTAMYLCATKPDRPADTQYFGPGTRLTVL.

The chain combines TRBV5-4 with TRBJ2-3; 12 nucleotides agree with TRBD2. The CDR3 loop spans 15 amino acids. Germline V gene data show CDR1 as SGHNT and CDR2 as YYREEE (reference sequence). V shed 4 bases, J shed 5 bases, and the junction held 5 bases outside the gene matches. CDR3 protein: CASSTQTSGRDTQYF. In DNA, the CDR3 is TGTGCCAGCAGCACCCAGACTAGCGGGAGAGATACGCAGTATTTT.

This clone has only one observation. The chain is built from TRBV7-9 and TRBJ1-4; TRBD1 aligns across 7 bases. V lost 5 bases and J lost 11; bases outside the gene matches: 5. The CDR3 consists of 12 residues. The germline V gene encodes CDR1 SEHNR and CDR2 FQNEAQ (reference sequence). The DNA of the CDR3 is TGTGCCAGCAGCCAAGACAGGGCCAAACTGTTTTTT. It is translated as CASSQDRAKLFF.

V usage is TRBV30 and J usage is TRBJ1-6; 7 nucleotides align to TRBD1. CDR3 length equals 14 residues. Unmatched junction bases numbered 9, after V lost 5 bases and J lost 8 bases. Germline CDR1 and CDR2: GTSNPN and SVGIG (reference sequence). CDR3 DNA sequence: TGTGCCTGGGACCGGGACAGCTCATATTCACCCCTCCACTTT. It yields the protein CAWDRDSSYSPLHF. Supplemented by reference TRBV30 and TRBJ1-6, the full variable domain reads SQTIHQWPATLVQPVGSPLSLECTVEGTSNPNLYWYRQAAGRGLQLLFYSVGIGQISSEVPQNLSASRPQDRQFILSSKKLLLSDSGFYLCAWDRDSSYSPLHFGNGTRLTVT.

This chain joins TRBV7-2 and TRBJ2-7; tentatively, D is TRBD2 (5 bases). Germline V gene sequence: CDR1 SGHTA, CDR2 FQGNSA. V was pared by 5 bases and J by 0 bases, with 11 bases between. CDR3 length equals 14 residues. CDR3 coding DNA: TGTGCCAGCAGCCTTAGCGCGTTCTCCTACGAGCAGTACTTC. This sequence encodes CASSLSAFSYEQYF. The whole variable domain, remainder taken from reference TRBV7-2 and TRBJ2-7, is GAGVSQSPSNKVTEKGKDVELRCDPISGHTALYWYRQSLGQGLEFLIYFQGNSAPDKSGLPSDRFSAERTGGSVSTLTIQRTQQEDSAVYLCASSLSAFSYEQYFGPGTRLTVT.

This chain uses TRBV5-1 with TRBJ2-3; the D gene is possibly TRBD1 (5 bases). The CDR3 extends over 15 amino acids. In germline, CDR1 is SGHRS, CDR2 YFSETQ. Trimming shortened V by 4 bases and J by 2 bases, and 14 bases separated the two germline ends. The CDR3 protein is CASSGAGPLTDTQYF. CDR3 sequence (DNA): TGCGCCAGCAGCGGGGCCGGACCTCTCACAGATACGCAGTATTTT. The entire variable domain, with the rest obtained from reference TRBV5-1 and TRBJ2-3, is as follows: KAGVTQTPRYLIKTRGQQVTLSCSPISGHRSVSWYQQTPGQGLQFLFEYFSETQRNKGNFPGRFSGRQFSNSRSEMNVSTLELGDSALYLCASSGAGPLTDTQYFGPGTRLTVL.

The chain links TRBV18 to TRBJ1-1; the D is unclear. This CDR3 has 15 amino acids. V was pared by 2 bases and J by 0 bases, with 10 bases between. Germline assignment: CDR1 KGHSH and CDR2 LQKENI. The CDR3 sequence: CASSPVVRLNTEAFF. In DNA form, the CDR3 reads TGTGCCAGCTCACCAGTGGTCAGATTGAACACTGAAGCTTTCTTT.

This chain joins TRBV6-5 and TRBJ1-5; TRBD1 matches at 7 bases. After removal of 7 bases from V and 0 bases from J, the junction contained 6 bases not matched to a gene. This CDR3 is 15 amino acids long. The germline V gene encodes CDR1 MNHEY and CDR2 SVGAGI. The CDR3 loop is CASKRGQYSNQPQHF. CDR3 sequence (DNA): TGTGCCAGCAAAAGGGGACAGTATAGCAATCAGCCCCAGCATTTT.

The chain carries TRBV27 and TRBJ1-5; 9 bases map to TRBD1. CDR1 and CDR2 (germline): MNHEY, SMNVEV (reference sequence). The V segment lost 0 bases and the J segment 4 bases; nucleotides outside the gene matches: 13. The CDR3 has 19 residues. CDR3 nucleotides: TGTGCCAGCAGTTTATCCCCTCTCCGGACAGGGGAAGGAAATCAGCCCCAGCATTTT. This encodes CASSLSPLRTGEGNQPQHF.

This chain connects TRBV2 to TRBJ1-1; D ambiguous. The V and J ends lost 4 bases and 1 base respectively, with 13 bases between them. The CDR3 sequence is 15 residues long. The germline gives CDR1 SNHLY, CDR2 FYNNEI. CDR3 nucleotide sequence: TGTGCCAGCAGTGCCCCGGGTGTACAGAACACTGAAGCTTTCTTT. It codes for CASSAPGVQNTEAFF.

The rearrangement links TRBV28 to TRBJ2-7, with a weak D call TRBD2 (7 bases). The CDR3 length is 14 residues. V was pared by 5 bases and J by 7 bases, with 18 bases between. The V gene's germline CDR1 is MDHEN and CDR2 SYDVKM. The CDR3 protein is CASSLGGVVREQYF. DNA of the CDR3: TGTGCCAGCAGTCTAGGGGGGGTTGTGAGGGAGCAGTACTTC.

The genes are TRBV5-1 and TRBJ2-3; TRBD1 might be the D (5 bases). This CDR3 has 16 residues. The V gene's germline CDR1 is SGHRS and CDR2 YFSETQ. Trimming stripped 0 bases from V and 2 bases from J, with 13 bases between. The DNA of the CDR3 is TGCGCCAGCAGCTTGGGGACACCTTCCGTCACAGATACGCAGTATTTT. Translated: CASSLGTPSVTDTQYF.

The chain combines TRBV28 with TRBJ1-2, with D possibly matching TRBD1 (6 bases). Germline V gives CDR1 MDHEN, CDR2 SYDVKM. V dropped 7 bases and J dropped 8 bases, with 17 bases sitting between them. The CDR3 is 13 amino acids. CDR3: CASTLRGGGGYTF. The CDR3 DNA sequence: TGTGCCAGCACCCTAAGGGGGGGCGGCGGCTACACCTTC.

The chain employs TRBV7-9 and TRBJ1-1, with 7 bases that match TRBD1. Germline trimming cut 5 bases from V and 8 bases from J; bases unmatched to any gene: 23. This CDR3 has 18 amino acids. Per the germline V gene, CDR1 is SEHNR and CDR2 is FQNEAQ (reference sequence). CDR3 amino acids: CASSRKDRAKGRWDEAFF. DNA of the CDR3: TGTGCCAGCAGCCGGAAAGACAGGGCGAAGGGGCGGTGGGACGAAGCTTTCTTT.

With respect to this clone: One end of the junction varies from germline; a read error may be responsible. This chain joins TRBV30 and TRBJ1-1; TRBD1 aligns across 7 bases. Germline loops: CDR1 GTSNPN, CDR2 SVGIG (reference sequence). This CDR3 is built from 15 residues. The DNA for the CDR3 is TGTGCCTGGAGTGGGTACCAGACAGGGAACAGTGAAGCTTTCTTT. It is translated as CAWSGYQTGNSEAFF.

V is TRBV5-1 and J is TRBJ2-7; TRBD2 matches 15 bases. This CDR3 region has 14 residues. The V gene's germline CDR1 is SGHRS and CDR2 YFSETQ. After removal of 4 bases from V and 7 bases from J, the junction contained 3 bases not matched to a gene. The CDR3, as DNA: TGCGCCAGCAGCAGGACTAGCGGGAGGGGGGAGCAGTACTTC. It yields the protein CASSRTSGRGEQYF.